Each of the 3 T cell receptor beta chains below was sequenced from the same sample in a study of blood T cells in healthy people across ages. A J-beta primer mix and a sample-barcoded 5' primer were used in a second PCR of about 7 to 12 cycles. MiXCR, applied by TCRdb to the 5' RACE reads, yields one record per CDR3 protein. The data contain around 970,000 distinct CDR3 sequences, roughly 51% of them singletons. The specimen was blood. Receptors were obtained from an older woman in good health.

The V and J genes are TRBV4-2 and TRBJ2-3; TRBD2 agrees at 9 bases. Losses at the gene ends were 2 bases for V and 6 bases for J; bases not matched to a gene: 12. The CDR3 spans 17 residues. The germline CDR1 and CDR2 sequences are LGHNA and YNFKEQ. The CDR3 reads CASSQPGLAAGGDTQYF. The CDR3 nucleotides are TGTGCCAGCAGCCAACCAGGCCTAGCGGCGGGGGGGGATACGCAGTATTTT.

This clonotype was observed a handful of times. This chain uses TRBV20-1 with TRBJ1-2; TRBD1 matches 8 bases. Losses at the gene ends were 5 bases for V and 7 bases for J; bases not matched to a gene: 15. The CDR3 is 15 residues long. Germline CDR1 is DFQATT and CDR2 is SNEGSKA (reference sequence). The CDR3 sequence is CSAGNRQSGGSGYTF. CDR3 in DNA: TGCAGTGCTGGCAACCGGCAATCAGGGGGCTCTGGCTACACCTTC.

The chain recombines TRBV29-1 with TRBJ2-5, with D perhaps matching TRBD1 (6 bases). This CDR3 has 14 amino acids. V lost 1 base to trimming and J lost 2 bases, with 11 bases between them. CDR1 is SQVTM and CDR2 is ANQGSEA in the germline V gene. The CDR3 sequence: CSVEGGQQQETQYF. DNA of the CDR3: TGCAGCGTTGAAGGAGGACAGCAACAAGAGACCCAGTACTTC.